Reported below is one TCR beta chain. Antigen specificity is unknown. TCRdb analysed the reads with MiXCR anew, one entry per CDR3 protein. Among about 920,000 distinct CDR3 sequences listed, roughly a third were seen once. This specimen belongs to a study of T cell repertoires in cytomegalovirus infection. About the research overall: Recently identified HLA-C-restricted and well-studied HLA-B-restricted CMV epitopes were used. CMV infection together with matching HLA type was indicated by public TCR beta signatures.

Broader study findings: The ex vivo response was dominated by HLA-C-restricted CMV-specific TCR beta clonotypes. Totalled public TCR beta family frequency picked out people who carried CMV plus the relevant HLA.

The sequenced sample was cultured CD8+ T cells from PBMCs, obtained from culture after CMV antigen stimulation. This TCR came from a human donor in good health (CMV status not recorded). Some clones in this sample may be carry-over from other donors' samples.

The DNA of the CDR3 is TGTGCCAGCAGGTCCCGGGACAAGGGCTCTGCCACTGAAGCTTTCTTT. It yields the protein CASRSRDKGSATEAFF. This chain connects TRBV7-9 to TRBJ1-1; TRBD1 might be the D (6 bases). The CDR3 spans 16 residues. Trimming took 6 bases from V and 4 from J, leaving 21 bases between them. From germline, CDR1 is SEHNR and CDR2 FQNEAQ (reference sequence).